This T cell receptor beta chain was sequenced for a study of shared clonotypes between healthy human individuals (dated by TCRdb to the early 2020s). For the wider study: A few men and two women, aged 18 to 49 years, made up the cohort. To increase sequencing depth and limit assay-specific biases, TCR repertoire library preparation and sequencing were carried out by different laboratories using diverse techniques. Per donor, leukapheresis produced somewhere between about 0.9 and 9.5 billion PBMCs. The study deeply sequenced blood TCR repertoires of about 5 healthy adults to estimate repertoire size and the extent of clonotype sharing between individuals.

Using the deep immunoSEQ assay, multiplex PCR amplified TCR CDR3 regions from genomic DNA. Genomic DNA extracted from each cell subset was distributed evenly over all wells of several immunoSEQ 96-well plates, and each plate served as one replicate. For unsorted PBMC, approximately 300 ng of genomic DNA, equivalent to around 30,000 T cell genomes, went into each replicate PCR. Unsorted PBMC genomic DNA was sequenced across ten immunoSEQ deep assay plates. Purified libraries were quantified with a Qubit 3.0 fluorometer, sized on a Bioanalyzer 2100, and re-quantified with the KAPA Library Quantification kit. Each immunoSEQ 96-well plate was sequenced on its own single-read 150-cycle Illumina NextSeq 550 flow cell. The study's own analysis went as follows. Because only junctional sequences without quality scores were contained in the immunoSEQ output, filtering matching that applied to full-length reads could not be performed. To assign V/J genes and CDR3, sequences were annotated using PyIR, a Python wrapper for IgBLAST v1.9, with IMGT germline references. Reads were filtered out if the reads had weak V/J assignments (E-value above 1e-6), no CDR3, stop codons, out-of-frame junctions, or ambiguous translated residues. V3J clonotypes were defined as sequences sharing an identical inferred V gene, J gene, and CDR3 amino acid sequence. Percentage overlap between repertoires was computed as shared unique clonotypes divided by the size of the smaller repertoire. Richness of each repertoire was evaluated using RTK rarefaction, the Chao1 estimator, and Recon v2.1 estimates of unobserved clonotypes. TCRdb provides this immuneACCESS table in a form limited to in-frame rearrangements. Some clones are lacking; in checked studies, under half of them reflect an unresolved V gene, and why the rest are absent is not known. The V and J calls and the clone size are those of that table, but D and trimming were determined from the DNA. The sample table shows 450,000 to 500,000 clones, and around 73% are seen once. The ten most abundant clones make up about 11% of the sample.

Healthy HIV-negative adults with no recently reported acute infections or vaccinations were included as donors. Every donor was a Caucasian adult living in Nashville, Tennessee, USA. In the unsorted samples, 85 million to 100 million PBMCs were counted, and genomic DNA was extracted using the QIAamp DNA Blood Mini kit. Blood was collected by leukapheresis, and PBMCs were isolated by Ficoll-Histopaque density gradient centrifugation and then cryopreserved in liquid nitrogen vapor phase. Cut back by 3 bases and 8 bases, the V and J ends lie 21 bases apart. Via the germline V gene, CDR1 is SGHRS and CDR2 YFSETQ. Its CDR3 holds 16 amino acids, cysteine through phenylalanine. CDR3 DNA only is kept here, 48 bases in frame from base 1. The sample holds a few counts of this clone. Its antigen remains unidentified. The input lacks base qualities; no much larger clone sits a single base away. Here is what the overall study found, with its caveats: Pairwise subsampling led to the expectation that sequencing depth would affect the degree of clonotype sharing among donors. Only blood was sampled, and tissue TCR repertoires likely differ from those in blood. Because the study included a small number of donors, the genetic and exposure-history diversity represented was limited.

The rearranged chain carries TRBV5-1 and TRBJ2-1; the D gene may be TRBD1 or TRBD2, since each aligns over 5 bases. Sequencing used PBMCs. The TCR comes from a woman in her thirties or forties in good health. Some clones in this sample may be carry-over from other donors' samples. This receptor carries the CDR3 CASSSNRGSAGYEQFF. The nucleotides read TGCGCCAGCAGCTCCAACCGGGGCAGCGCGGGCTATGAGCAGTTCTTC.